This T cell receptor beta chain came from a study of shared T cell receptors in the human thymus. The germline V gene encodes CDR1 MNHEY and CDR2 SMNVEV (reference sequence). The CDR3 has 14 residues. Trimming pared 6 bases from V and 2 bases from J, leaving 13 bases between. The data were produced by immunoSEQ multiplex PCR, yet TCRdb's version contains in-frame clones alone and is incomplete. This table holds approximately 580,000 clones, about 84% found once. This same sample was also taken into another study, of human thymus T cells. That work adds: Thymus was obtained from resections taken during corrective heart surgery.

V is TRBV27 and J is TRBJ1-2, with a weak D call TRBD1 (5 bases). Sequencing was performed on thymocytes. This sequence was found in a boy in the first two years of life with a congenital heart defect. DNA for the CDR3: TGTGCCAGCAGCCACGGGGGGGGGAACTATGGCTACACCTTC. It codes for CASSHGGGNYGYTF.